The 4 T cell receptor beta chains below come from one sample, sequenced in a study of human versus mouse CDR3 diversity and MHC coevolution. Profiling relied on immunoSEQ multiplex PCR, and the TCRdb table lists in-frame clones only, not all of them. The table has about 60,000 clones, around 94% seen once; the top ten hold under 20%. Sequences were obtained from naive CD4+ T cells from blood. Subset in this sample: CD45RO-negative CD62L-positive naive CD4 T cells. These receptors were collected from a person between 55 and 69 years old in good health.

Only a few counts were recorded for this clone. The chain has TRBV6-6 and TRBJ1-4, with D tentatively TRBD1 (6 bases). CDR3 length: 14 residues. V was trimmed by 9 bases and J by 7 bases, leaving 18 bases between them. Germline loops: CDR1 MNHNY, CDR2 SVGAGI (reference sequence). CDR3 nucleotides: TGTGCCAGTTACCTTGGGGGCTGGTCTGAAAAACTGTTTTTT. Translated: CASYLGGWSEKLFF.

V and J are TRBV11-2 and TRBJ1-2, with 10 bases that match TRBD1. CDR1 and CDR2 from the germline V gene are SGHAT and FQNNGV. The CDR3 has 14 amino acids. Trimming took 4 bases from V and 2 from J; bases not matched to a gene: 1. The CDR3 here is CASSSDRGNYGYTF. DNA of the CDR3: TGTGCCAGCAGCTCGGACAGGGGGAACTATGGCTACACCTTC. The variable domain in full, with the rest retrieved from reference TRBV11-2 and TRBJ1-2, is EAGVAQSPRYKIIEKRQSVAFWCNPISGHATLYWYQQILGQGPKLLIQFQNNGVVDDSQLPKDRFSAERLKGVDSTLKIQPAKLEDSAVYLCASSSDRGNYGYTFGSGTRLTVV.

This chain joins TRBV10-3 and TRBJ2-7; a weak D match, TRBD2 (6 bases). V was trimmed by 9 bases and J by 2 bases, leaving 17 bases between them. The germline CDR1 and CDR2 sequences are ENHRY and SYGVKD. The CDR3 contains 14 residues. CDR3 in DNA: TGTGCCATGTCCAGCGGAGGGATTACCTACGAGCAGTACTTC. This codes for CAMSSGGITYEQYF.

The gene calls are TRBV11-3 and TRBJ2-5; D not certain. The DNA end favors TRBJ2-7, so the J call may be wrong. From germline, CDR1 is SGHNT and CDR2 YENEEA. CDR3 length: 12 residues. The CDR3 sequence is CASSQVKYEQYF. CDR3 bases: TGTGCCAGCAGCCAAGTTAAATACGAGCAGTACTTC.